The clone carrying this T cell receptor beta chain occurred once. These data come from a study of blood T cell repertoires in COVID-19. About the research overall: Nucleic acid was either cDNA or gDNA, and it came from T cells, B-cell-depleted T cells, or PBMCs.

Living in 24 US areas, the participants were between 18 and 89 years of age. Within 2 weeks before study entry, exposed participants met a COVID-19 case. Authors' processing steps: Reference gene primers were amplified, and this amplification served to estimate nucleated cell counts. Generated by immunoSEQ multiplex PCR, the TCRdb table keeps only in-frame clones and is missing some. That table supplies the V and J calls and clone size; D and trimming were determined from the DNA. The data contain 150,000 or so clones, approximately 90% of them singletons. V lost 7 bases, J lost 2 bases, and 11 bases stayed unmatched. Per germline, CDR1 LNHDA and CDR2 SQIVND (reference sequence). This CDR3 region has 16 residues.

The TCR comes from a woman aged 35 to 49 who had been exposed to COVID-19. Source material: PBMCs or T cells enriched from blood (not recorded which). The chain is built from TRBV19 and TRBJ1-3; 7 nucleotides match TRBD1. CDR3: CASTTTDRPTGNTIYF. As DNA, the CDR3 is TGTGCCAGTACAACTACGGACAGGCCGACTGGAAACACCATATATTTT.